The 28 T cell receptor beta chains reported below all come from one sample, sequenced in a study of shared clonotypes between healthy human individuals. Profiling relied on immunoSEQ multiplex PCR, and the TCRdb table lists in-frame clones only, not all of them. The top ten hold 0.1% to 0.15% of the sample, which has millions of clones, over 85% seen once. Material: naive CD4+ T cells sorted from blood. As to subset: CD45RA+ positively selected. These receptors all come from a man younger than 30 in good health.

This clone was detected only once. V is TRBV5-6 and J is TRBJ1-1; D ambiguous. CDR1 and CDR2 (germline): SGHDT, YYEEEE. The V and J ends lost 4 bases and 2 bases respectively, with 18 bases between them. The CDR3 contains 16 residues. CDR3 sequence reads: CASSTRVQVLNTEAFF. The CDR3 nucleotides read TGTGCCAGCAGCACTAGAGTCCAGGTCCTTAACACTGAAGCTTTCTTT.

The J gene is TRBJ1-2, the V gene TRBV30; no reliable D call. The CDR3 is 13 amino acids. Trimming cost V 0 bases and J 3 bases, with 8 bases left between them. Germline V gene data show CDR1 as GTSNPN and CDR2 as SVGIG (reference sequence). The CDR3: CAWSVTRDYGYTF. DNA for the CDR3: TGTGCCTGGAGTGTAACGAGGGACTATGGCTACACCTTC.

The chain combines TRBV30 with TRBJ1-1; D not resolved. CDR1 is GTSNPN, CDR2 SVGIG, per germline (reference sequence). V lost 5 bases, J lost 3 bases, and 10 bases lay in between. CDR3 length equals 12 residues. The CDR3 coding sequence is TGTGCCTGGCAACTAGGGCACACTGAAGCTTTCTTT. Its protein is CAWQLGHTEAFF.

The genes are TRBV18 and TRBJ1-2; no clear D gene. The germline V gene has CDR1 KGHSH and CDR2 LQKENI. With 2 bases removed from V and 7 bases from J, the gap between germline ends came to 8 bases. The CDR3 is 12 residues long. Written as DNA, the CDR3 is TGTGCCAGCTCACCATCGTGGGCTGGCTACACCTTC. This sequence encodes CASSPSWAGYTF.

This clone has just one count. The V and J genes are TRBV4-1 and TRBJ1-4, with TRBD1 identical over 7 bases. Unmatched junction bases numbered 2, after V lost 0 bases and J lost 7 bases. The CDR3 covers 14 residues. The germline V gene encodes CDR1 MGHRA and CDR2 YSYEKL. The CDR3 DNA reads as TGCGCCAGCAGCCAAGACAGGGGGTTTGAAAAACTGTTTTTT. This codes for CASSQDRGFEKLFF.

About this clone: The sample contains more than one DNA sequence encoding this CDR3. The J gene is TRBJ1-4, the V gene TRBV27, with D maybe TRBD1 (6 bases). CDR3 length: 14 residues. Germline V gene lookup returns CDR1 MNHEY and CDR2 SMNVEV (reference sequence). V was clipped by 3 bases and J by 5 bases, with 10 bases between them. This CDR3 is CASSFAGANEKLFF. The CDR3 bases are TGTGCCAGCAGTTTTGCGGGGGCGAATGAAAAACTGTTTTTT.

The chain carries TRBV5-1 and TRBJ1-6; D gene unclear. V shed 5 bases and J shed 1 base, with 7 bases lying between them. The length of the CDR3 is 14 residues. CDR1 SGHRS and CDR2 YFSETQ come from the germline V gene. The CDR3 coding sequence is TGCGCCAGCAGTGTAGGATCCTATAATTCACCCCTCCACTTT. Translated: CASSVGSYNSPLHF. The full variable domain, in which reference TRBV5-1 and TRBJ1-6 provide the parts outside the CDR3, is KAGVTQTPRYLIKTRGQQVTLSCSPISGHRSVSWYQQTPGQGLQFLFEYFSETQRNKGNFPGRFSGRQFSNSRSEMNVSTLELGDSALYLCASSVGSYNSPLHFGNGTRLTVT.

This chain links TRBV2 with TRBJ1-4, with D possibly being TRBD1 (5 bases). Germline V gene data show CDR1 as SNHLY and CDR2 as FYNNEI. V was pared by 7 bases and J by 7 bases, with 16 bases between. The CDR3 is 14 amino acids. In DNA, the CDR3 is TGTGCCAGCACCCTTGGGCAGGGCGGTGAAAAACTGTTTTTT. It is translated as CASTLGQGGEKLFF.

The chain carries TRBV6-6 and TRBJ2-2; TRBD1 agrees at 7 bases. V shed 1 base and J 0 bases; nucleotides not matched to a gene: 2. CDR3 length: 16 amino acids. Germline loops: CDR1 MNHNY, CDR2 SVGAGI (reference sequence). CDR3 amino acids: CASSYWDRSNTGELFF. The CDR3 region has the DNA TGTGCCAGCAGTTACTGGGACAGATCGAACACCGGGGAGCTGTTTTTT.

The chain employs TRBV7-2 and TRBJ1-5; 10 nucleotides agree with TRBD1. The CDR3 spans 15 residues. Germline CDR1 is SGHTA and CDR2 is FQGNSA. Trimming cost V 7 bases and J 3 bases; bases outside gene matches: 6. The CDR3 loop reads CASTTTGGTNQPQHF. DNA of the CDR3: TGTGCCAGCACCACGACAGGGGGCACCAATCAGCCCCAGCATTTT.

The chain joins TRBV5-8 to TRBJ2-3, with 8 bases lining up with TRBD2. Germline-derived CDR1 and CDR2 are SGHTS and YDEGEE. Losses at the gene ends were 1 base for V and 9 bases for J; bases not matched to a gene: 7. The CDR3 runs 14 residues. CDR3 bases: TGTGCCAGCAGCTTGACTAGCGGTCCGGGCACGCAGTATTTT. This encodes CASSLTSGPGTQYF.

The chain recombines TRBV2 with TRBJ2-4, with D perhaps TRBD1 (5 bases). The length of the CDR3 is 17 residues. V lost 2 bases and J 0 bases, leaving 14 bases between the germline ends. The germline gives CDR1 SNHLY, CDR2 FYNNEI. This chain's CDR3 is CASSENEGALAKNIQYF. The CDR3 DNA reads TGTGCCAGCAGTGAAAATGAAGGGGCGCTAGCCAAAAACATTCAGTACTTC.

The rearrangement links TRBV6-1 to TRBJ2-5, with 11 nucleotides matching TRBD2. The CDR3 extends over 15 amino acids. Germline values: CDR1 MNHNS, CDR2 SASEGT. Losses at the gene ends were 7 bases for V and 7 bases for J; bases not matched to a gene: 11. The CDR3 DNA reads as TGTGCCAGCACCTATGCACTAGCGGGGGCAGGGACCCAGTACTTC. It translates to CASTYALAGAGTQYF.

The chain combines TRBV6-6 with TRBJ2-4; TRBD2 is a possible D gene (5 bases). The CDR3 totals 12 residues. Trimming took 5 bases from V and 8 from J, leaving 10 bases between them. Germline-derived CDR1 and CDR2 are MNHNY and SVGAGI (reference sequence). CDR3 sequence reads: CASSTKADIQYF. In DNA form, the CDR3 reads TGTGCCAGCAGTACTAAAGCGGACATTCAGTACTTC.

CDR3 bases: TGTGCCAGCAGCCCGGGGGGGTCGACTGCAGATACGCAGTATTTT. It specifies CASSPGGSTADTQYF. The chain combines TRBV7-3 with TRBJ2-3, with 8 bases lining up with TRBD2. The ends lost 5 bases at V and 4 bases at J; junction bases unmatched: 8. This CDR3 is 15 amino acids long. Germline assignment: CDR1 SGHTA and CDR2 FQGTGA.

The V call is TRBV9, the J call TRBJ2-3; D ambiguous. V was clipped by 0 bases and J by 6 bases, with 11 bases between them. The CDR3 extends over 14 amino acids. The germline V gene encodes CDR1 SGDLS and CDR2 YYNGEE. In DNA form, the CDR3 reads TGTGCCAGCAGCGTAGCTAGACATGCCGATACGCAGTATTTT. Its protein product is CASSVARHADTQYF.

The chain employs TRBV7-9 and TRBJ1-1; no firm D call. The V end was cut by 4 bases, the J end by 3 bases, with 12 bases between. The length of the CDR3 is 14 residues. Germline lookup yields CDR1 SEHNR and CDR2 FQNEAQ (reference sequence). CDR3: CASSSNRPYTEAFF. Here the CDR3 DNA reads TGTGCCAGCAGCTCAAATCGACCTTACACTGAAGCTTTCTTT. The full variable domain, rest sourced from reference TRBV7-9 and TRBJ1-1, is DTGVSQNPRHKITKRGQNVTFRCDPISEHNRLYWYRQTLGQGPEFLTYFQNEAQLEKSRLLSDRFSAERPKGSFSTLEIQRTEQGDSAMYLCASSSNRPYTEAFFGQGTRLTVV.

The sample holds one count of this clone. The rearrangement links TRBV6-6 to TRBJ1-6; unclear D gene. Germline V gene sequence: CDR1 MNHNY, CDR2 SVGAGI (reference sequence). CDR3 length equals 13 residues. The V end was cut by 11 bases, the J end by 0 bases, with 8 bases between. The CDR3 DNA reads TGTGCCTGCGAAGACTCCTATAATTCACCCCTCCACTTT. Encoded protein: CACEDSYNSPLHF.

The J gene is TRBJ2-7, the V gene TRBV7-9; D not resolved. The CDR3 sequence is 14 residues long. CDR1 is SEHNR and CDR2 is FQNEAQ in the germline V gene (reference sequence). The ends were cut back, 2 bases at V and 0 bases at J, with 8 bases in the middle. CDR3 sequence: CASSLLESSYEQYF. DNA for the CDR3: TGTGCCAGCAGCTTACTGGAAAGCTCCTACGAGCAGTACTTC. The full variable domain, in which reference TRBV7-9 and TRBJ2-7 provide the parts outside the CDR3, is DTGVSQNPRHKITKRGQNVTFRCDPISEHNRLYWYRQTLGQGPEFLTYFQNEAQLEKSRLLSDRFSAERPKGSFSTLEIQRTEQGDSAMYLCASSLLESSYEQYFGPGTRLTVT.

This chain joins TRBV9 and TRBJ2-7; D may correspond to TRBD1 or TRBD2 (5 bases each). Trimming pared 0 bases from V and 0 bases from J, leaving 10 bases between. The CDR3 is made up of 15 amino acids. Germline CDR1 and CDR2: SGDLS and YYNGEE. CDR3 loop: CASSVGRDGSYEQYF. For the CDR3, the DNA is TGTGCCAGCAGCGTAGGACGGGACGGCTCCTACGAGCAGTACTTC.

The chain is built from TRBV20-1 and TRBJ1-4; D uncertain. The ends were cut back, 6 bases at V and 8 bases at J, with 7 bases in the middle. This CDR3 is 10 amino acids long. The germline CDR1 and CDR2 sequences are DFQATT and SNEGSKA (reference sequence). CDR3 nucleotide sequence: TGCAGTGCGAAATCCGAAAAACTGTTTTTT. Its translation: CSAKSEKLFF.

This clone has only one observation. The chain is built from TRBV7-8 and TRBJ2-5, with D unresolved. V was shortened by 6 bases and J by 6 bases, with 5 bases between the two germline ends. The CDR3 has 10 amino acids. CDR1 SGHVS and CDR2 FQNEAQ come from the germline V gene. The CDR3 coding sequence is TGTGCCAGCAGGGGGAAGACCCAGTACTTC. It translates to CASRGKTQYF. Based on the CDR3 plus reference TRBV7-8 and TRBJ2-5, the full variable domain is GAGVSQSPRYKVAKRGQDVALRCDPISGHVSLFWYQQALGQGPEFLTYFQNEAQLDKSGLPSDRFFAERPEGSVSTLKIQRTQQEDSAVYLCASRGKTQYFGPGTRLLVL.

The chain joins TRBV28 to TRBJ1-6; TRBD1 might be the D (5 bases). With 7 bases removed from V and 10 bases from J, the gap between germline ends came to 20 bases. CDR1 is MDHEN and CDR2 is SYDVKM in the germline V gene. The CDR3 has 15 residues. The CDR3 sequence: CASTPFLTGPSPLHF. CDR3 sequence (DNA): TGTGCCAGCACCCCTTTCCTAACGGGGCCCTCACCCCTCCACTTT.

This rearrangement joins TRBV21-1 to TRBJ2-2. TRBV21-1 is listed as a pseudogene. The CDR3 consists of 13 residues. This CDR3 is CASSKLDTGELFF. CDR3 bases: TGTGCCAGCAGCAAGCTCGACACCGGGGAGCTGTTTTTT.

The chain uses TRBV6-1 and TRBJ1-6; maybe TRBD1 (5 bases). The V gene's germline CDR1 is MNHNS and CDR2 SASEGT. The V gene lost 4 bases and the J gene lost 10 bases, with 14 bases spanning the gap. The length of the CDR3 is 14 residues. CDR3 bases: TGTGCCAGCAGTGTCGCAGGGTACGGGTCACCCCTCCACTTT. Translation gives CASSVAGYGSPLHF.

The genes are TRBV5-1 and TRBJ1-5, with D hard to call. The germline gives CDR1 SGHRS, CDR2 YFSETQ. V lost 0 bases and J 9 bases, leaving 10 bases between the germline ends. The CDR3 is made up of 13 amino acids. CDR3 region: CASSLAERGPQHF. The CDR3 DNA sequence: TGCGCCAGCAGCTTGGCGGAGCGTGGGCCCCAGCATTTT.

The rearrangement uses TRBV30 and TRBJ1-2, with TRBD1 as a possible D gene (5 bases). Germline values: CDR1 GTSNPN, CDR2 SVGIG (reference sequence). CDR3 length equals 12 residues. Trimming pared 4 bases from V and 6 bases from J, leaving 12 bases between. This CDR3 is CAWTGTTHGYTF. In DNA form, the CDR3 reads TGTGCCTGGACCGGGACCACCCATGGCTACACCTTC.

CDR3 coding DNA: TGTGCCAGCAGTCAGGGGACAGCTGAAAAACTGTTTTTT. This encodes CASSQGTAEKLFF. The chain couples TRBV7-8 to TRBJ1-4, with 7 bases that match TRBD1. From germline, CDR1 is SGHVS and CDR2 FQNEAQ. J gave up 7 bases and V 6 bases, and 5 bases lay outside the gene matches. The CDR3 consists of 13 residues.